A single sample gave rise to the 11 T cell receptor beta chains below, sequenced in a study of early T cells in non-severe SARS-CoV-2 infection (dated by TCRdb to 2020 to 2022). Preparation of the library involved 5' RACE. The sequencer listed for this sample is NextSeq 500. Starting from the raw public reads, TCRdb applied fastp trimming at Q25, assembled clones with MiXCR and retained in-frame beta chains. Rows matching on CDR3 protein sequence are summarized as one entry with the most common DNA and genes. Within this sample are around 40,000 distinct CDR3 sequences, with around 6.3% of them counted one time only. The ten largest clones capture 5% to 7% of the sample. Sequencing input: whole blood. These receptors all stem from an adult who was a healthcare worker with PCR-confirmed SARS-CoV-2 infection or an uninfected control (not recorded which).

This clonotype was picked up many times. The chain couples TRBV6-5 to TRBJ2-7; a possible D gene is TRBD1 (6 bases). The length of the CDR3 is 14 residues. Trimming took 6 bases from V and 0 from J, leaving 12 bases between them. Germline V gene sequence: CDR1 MNHEY, CDR2 SVGAGI. DNA of the CDR3: TGTGCCAGCAGGGGCAGGGGCCGCTCCTACGAGCAGTACTTC. It specifies CASRGRGRSYEQYF.

This clonotype showed up many times. This chain links TRBV4-1 with TRBJ2-5, with 7 positions matching TRBD1. V lost 0 bases and J lost 2; bases outside the gene matches: 6. Germline CDR1 and CDR2: MGHRA and YSYEKL. This CDR3 spans 16 amino acids. The CDR3 DNA reads TGCGCCAGCAGCCAAGAACGGACAGGTTTTCAAGAGACCCAGTACTTC. Translating gives CASSQERTGFQETQYF.

In this sample, this clonotype turned up once. The chain links TRBV11-2 to TRBJ1-6; no firm D call. Trimming stripped 4 bases from V and 8 bases from J, with 6 bases between. Per the germline V gene, CDR1 is SGHAT and CDR2 is FQNNGV. There are 12 residues in the CDR3. Here the CDR3 reads CASSSIDSPLHF. CDR3 coding DNA: TGTGCCAGCAGCTCAATCGATTCACCCCTCCACTTT.

This clonotype was counted at least ten times. The chain employs TRBV20-1 and TRBJ1-4; TRBD1 matches 9 bases. CDR1 DFQATT and CDR2 SNEGSKA come from the germline V gene (reference sequence). The CDR3 is made up of 14 amino acids. After removal of 3 bases from V and 8 bases from J, the junction contained 7 bases not matched to a gene. The CDR3: CSASGTGSFEKLFF. The CDR3 coding sequence is TGCAGTGCTAGCGGGACAGGGTCTTTCGAAAAACTGTTTTTT.

This clonotype was counted ten times or more. The V gene is TRBV20-1, the J gene TRBJ1-1; D ambiguous. The CDR3 contains 12 residues. Germline V gene lookup returns CDR1 DFQATT and CDR2 SNEGSKA (reference sequence). V was shortened by 3 bases and J by 3 bases, with 8 bases between the two germline ends. The CDR3 here is CSARVRDTEAFF. The CDR3 region has the DNA TGCAGTGCTAGGGTCCGGGACACTGAAGCTTTCTTT.

This clonotype showed up just a few times. V is TRBV6-2 or TRBV6-3 and J is TRBJ2-1; D ambiguous. V shed 4 bases and J shed 12 bases, with 13 bases lying between them. This CDR3 has 12 residues. In germline, CDR1 is MNHEY, CDR2 SVGEGT. The CDR3 DNA sequence: TGTGCCAGCAGTTCCGGACCACTTATGCAGTTCTTC. As protein: CASSSGPLMQFF.

In the case of this clonotype: A read error may explain this, as a much larger clone is one base away. This chain uses TRBV7-2 with TRBJ2-7, with D perhaps matching TRBD2 (5 bases). CDR1 and CDR2 (germline): SGHTA, FQGNSA. CDR3 length: 14 residues. The DNA for the CDR3 is TGTGCCGGCAGCTTCCCCGGGGACTCCTACGAGCAGTACTTC. Translated: CAGSFPGDSYEQYF.

This clonotype was counted ten times or more. This rearrangement joins TRBV11-2 to TRBJ2-1, with 8 nucleotides matching TRBD1. The CDR3 has 15 amino acids. J gave up 10 bases and V 3 bases, and 11 bases lay outside the gene matches. The germline CDR1 and CDR2 sequences are SGHAT and FQNNGV. The CDR3: CASSFLGQGIWEQFF. CDR3 bases: TGTGCCAGCAGCTTCTTAGGACAGGGAATTTGGGAGCAGTTCTTC.

There are many counts of this clonotype. The chain couples TRBV20-1 to TRBJ2-1; D is undetermined. This CDR3 has 11 amino acids. V was cut by 5 bases and J by 3 bases, with 5 bases left in between. The V gene's germline CDR1 is DFQATT and CDR2 SNEGSKA (reference sequence). CDR3 sequence reads: CSASYYNEQFF. The CDR3 DNA reads as TGCAGTGCTTCTTACTACAATGAGCAGTTCTTC.

This clonotype has just a few counts. CDR3 DNA sequence: TGTGCCAGCAGCGTAGGGGGTTATTCACCCCTCCACTTT. Its translation is CASSVGGYSPLHF. V is TRBV9 and J is TRBJ1-6; D is ambiguous. The V end was cut by 0 bases, the J end by 8 bases, with 6 bases between. The CDR3 has 13 amino acids. CDR1 and CDR2 (germline): SGDLS, YYNGEE.

The chain uses TRBV5-6 and TRBJ2-5; D perhaps matches TRBD2 (6 bases). CDR1 is SGHDT and CDR2 is YYEEEE in the germline V gene. V was cut by 2 bases and J by 2 bases, with 19 bases left in between. The CDR3 contains 17 residues. The CDR3 loop is CASSFDKTGDLQETQYF. CDR3 sequence (DNA): TGTGCCAGCAGCTTTGATAAGACGGGGGACTTACAAGAGACCCAGTACTTC. The full variable domain, completed using reference TRBV5-6 and TRBJ2-5, is DAGVTQSPTHLIKTRGQQVTLRCSPKSGHDTVSWYQQALGQGPQFIFQYYEEEERQRGNFPDRFSGHQFPNYSSELNVNALLLGDSALYLCASSFDKTGDLQETQYFGPGTRLLVL.